This T cell receptor (beta chain) was sequenced during a study of T cell responses to AZD1222 COVID-19 vaccine. Turning to this clone: What it binds is not known.

Germline V gene data show CDR1 as LGHDT and CDR2 as YNNKEL (reference sequence). Between the trimmed V and J ends, which lost 4 bases and 10 bases, there was a span of 8 bases. The CDR3 covers 11 residues. Overall study results and limits: Spike-specific TCR breadth rose after two AZD1222 doses, and depth rose as well.

Profiling relied on immunoSEQ multiplex PCR, and the TCRdb table lists in-frame clones only, not all of them. The sample shows fewer than 120,000 clones, 70% to 90% of them seen only once. This receptor was identified in an adult who received the AZD1222 COVID-19 vaccine. The material sequenced was peripheral blood, taken 28 days after the second AZD1222 dose. The chain couples TRBV3-1 (or the pseudogene TRBV3-2) to TRBJ2-1; D gene uncertain. The chain's CDR3 is CASSPGGEQFF. The DNA of the CDR3 is TGTGCCAGCAGCCCCGGCGGAGAGCAGTTCTTC.